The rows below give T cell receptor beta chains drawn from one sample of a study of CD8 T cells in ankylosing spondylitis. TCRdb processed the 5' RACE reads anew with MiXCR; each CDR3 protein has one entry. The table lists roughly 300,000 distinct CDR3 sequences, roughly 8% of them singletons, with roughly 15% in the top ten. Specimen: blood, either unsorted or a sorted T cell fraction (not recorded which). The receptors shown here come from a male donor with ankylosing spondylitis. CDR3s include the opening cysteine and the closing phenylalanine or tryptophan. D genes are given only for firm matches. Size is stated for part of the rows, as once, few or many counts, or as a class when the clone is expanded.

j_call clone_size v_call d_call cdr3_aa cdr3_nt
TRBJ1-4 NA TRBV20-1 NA CSARDSRINEKLFF TGCAGTGCTAGAGATTCAAGGATTAATGAAAAACTGTTTTTT
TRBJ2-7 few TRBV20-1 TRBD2 CSARQARLAASFNEQYF TGCAGTGCTAGACAGGCGCGACTAGCGGCAAGCTTTAACGAGCAGTACTTC
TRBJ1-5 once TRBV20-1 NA CSARVTENQPQHF TGCAGTGCTAGAGTTACAGAGAATCAGCCCCAGCATTTT
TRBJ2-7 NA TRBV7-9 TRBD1 CASSLYRDSFYEQYF TGTGCCAGCAGCCTCTATCGGGACAGCTTCTACGAGCAGTACTTC
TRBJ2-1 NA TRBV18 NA CASFEKARSSYNEQFF TGTGCCAGCTTCGAAAAGGCGAGAAGCTCCTACAATGAGCAGTTCTTC
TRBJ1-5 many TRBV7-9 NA CASSPPDSNQPQHF TGTGCCAGCAGCCCGCCGGACAGTAATCAGCCCCAGCATTTT
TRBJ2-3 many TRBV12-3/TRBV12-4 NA CASSFSTPKRTDTQYF TGTGCCAGCAGTTTCTCCACACCAAAGAGGACAGATACGCAGTATTTT
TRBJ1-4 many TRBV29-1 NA CSADEGGTNEKLFF TGCAGCGCCGATGAGGGGGGCACTAATGAAAAACTGTTTTTT
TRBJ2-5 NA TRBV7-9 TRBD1 CATPGGDETQYF TGTGCCACCCCAGGGGGCGATGAGACCCAGTACTTC
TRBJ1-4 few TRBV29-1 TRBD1 CSVDGTGGEKLFF TGCAGCGTTGACGGTACAGGGGGGGAAAAACTGTTTTTT
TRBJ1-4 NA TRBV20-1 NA CSASVGAREKLFF TGCAGTGCTAGCGTGGGGGCCAGGGAAAAACTGTTTTTT
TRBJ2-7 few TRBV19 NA CASSQTLSYEQYF TGTGCCAGTAGCCAGACACTTTCCTACGAGCAGTACTTC
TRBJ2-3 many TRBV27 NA CASSPDGDTQYF TGTGCCAGCAGTCCGGATGGTGATACGCAGTATTTT
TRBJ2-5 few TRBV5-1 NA CASSLFNQETQYF TGCGCCAGCAGCTTGTTCAACCAAGAGACCCAGTACTTC
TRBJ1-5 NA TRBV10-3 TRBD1 CAISEWFIAAGTDNQPQHF TGTGCCATCAGTGAGTGGTTCATCGCCGCCGGGACAGATAATCAGCCCCAGCATTTT
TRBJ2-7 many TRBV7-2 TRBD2 CASSSVGGLLDYEQYF TGTGCCAGCAGCTCAGTTGGGGGACTACTAGACTACGAGCAGTACTTC
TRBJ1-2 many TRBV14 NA CASSRSGRPNYGYTF TGTGCCAGCAGCCGATCGGGACGGCCTAACTATGGCTACACCTTC
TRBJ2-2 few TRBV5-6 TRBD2 CASSLVFLAAAGELFF TGTGCCAGCAGCTTGGTTTTTCTAGCGGCAGCCGGGGAGCTGTTTTTT
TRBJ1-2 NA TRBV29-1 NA CSVGKQGEAGYTF TGCAGCGTTGGGAAGCAGGGAGAGGCTGGCTACACCTTC
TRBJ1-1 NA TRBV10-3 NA CAISAGKMDTEAFF TGTGCCATCAGTGCAGGTAAAATGGACACTGAAGCTTTCTTT
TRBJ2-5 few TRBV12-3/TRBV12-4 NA CASSPQGSGQETQYF TGTGCCAGCAGCCCGCAAGGGAGCGGCCAAGAGACCCAGTACTTC
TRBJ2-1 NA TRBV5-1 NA CASTPLAEGDNEQFF TGCGCCAGCACCCCGCTCGCGGAGGGGGACAATGAGCAGTTCTTC
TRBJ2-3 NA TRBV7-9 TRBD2 CASSSWLAGADTQYF TGTGCCAGCAGTAGCTGGTTAGCGGGAGCAGATACGCAGTATTTT
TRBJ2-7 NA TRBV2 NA CASSLIFYPYEQYF TGTGCCAGCAGTCTGATTTTCTATCCCTACGAGCAGTACTTC
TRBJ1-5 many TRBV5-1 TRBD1 CASSAGQGNQPQHF TGCGCCAGCAGCGCGGGACAGGGTAATCAGCCCCAGCATTTT
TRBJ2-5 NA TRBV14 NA CASSQVHGQETQYF TGTGCCAGCAGCCAAGTTCACGGACAAGAGACCCAGTACTTC
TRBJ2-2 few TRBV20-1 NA CSARRGPPGGELFF TGCAGTGCTAGGCGTGGACCCCCGGGCGGGGAGCTGTTTTTT
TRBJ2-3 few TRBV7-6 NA CASSLVGFADTQYF TGTGCCAGCAGCTTAGTAGGGTTCGCAGATACGCAGTATTTT
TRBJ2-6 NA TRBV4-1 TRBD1 CASSQAWDRHRISSGANVLTF TGCGCCAGCAGCCAAGCCTGGGACAGGCACCGGATCAGCTCTGGGGCCAACGTCCTGACTTTC
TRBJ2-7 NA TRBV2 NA CASTASIYEQYF TGTGCCAGCACGGCCAGTATCTACGAGCAGTACTTC
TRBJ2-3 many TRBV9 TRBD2 CASSAQTSGTDTQYF TGTGCCAGCAGCGCCCAGACTAGCGGCACAGATACGCAGTATTTT
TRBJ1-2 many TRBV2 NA CASTTGFNGYTF TGTGCCAGCACGACCGGGTTTAATGGCTACACCTTC
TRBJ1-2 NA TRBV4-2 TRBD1 CASSQEDRSYGGYTF TGTGCCAGCAGCCAAGAGGACAGGAGTTATGGTGGCTACACCTTC
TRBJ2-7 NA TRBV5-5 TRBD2 CASSPGLAASYEQYF TGTGCCAGCAGCCCGGGACTAGCGGCTAGCTACGAGCAGTACTTC
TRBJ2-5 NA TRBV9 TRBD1 CASSVGTGAETQYF TGTGCCAGCAGCGTAGGGACAGGGGCCGAGACCCAGTACTTC
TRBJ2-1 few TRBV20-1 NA CSAKSAAGFSNEQFF TGCAGTGCTAAAAGTGCGGCAGGGTTTAGCAATGAGCAGTTCTTC
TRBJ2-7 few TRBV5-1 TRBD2 CASSLVVAGGPYEQYF TGCGCCAGCAGCTTGGTGGTAGCGGGAGGTCCCTACGAGCAGTACTTC
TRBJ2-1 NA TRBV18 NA CASSPPLVNEQFF TGTGCCAGCTCACCGCCCCTAGTTAATGAGCAGTTCTTC
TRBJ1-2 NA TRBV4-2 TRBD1 CASSQTGTGGAGDYGYTF TGTGCCAGCAGCCAAACCGGGACAGGGGGCGCAGGAGACTATGGCTACACCTTC
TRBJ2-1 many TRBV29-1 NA CSVSGRESSYNEQFF TGCAGCGTATCCGGGAGAGAGAGCTCCTACAATGAGCAGTTCTTC
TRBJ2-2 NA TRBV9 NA CASSGLDSNTGELFF TGTGCCAGCAGCGGACTAGATTCGAACACCGGGGAGCTGTTTTTT
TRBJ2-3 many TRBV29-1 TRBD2 CSVEPPPGTSGRVTDTQYF TGCAGCGTTGAGCCACCTCCGGGAACTAGCGGGAGGGTGACAGATACGCAGTATTTT
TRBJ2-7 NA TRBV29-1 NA CSVRVGVYEQYF TGCAGCGTTCGGGTGGGTGTCTACGAGCAGTACTTC
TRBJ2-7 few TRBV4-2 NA CASSRGREVTYEQYF TGTGCCAGCAGCAGGGGGCGGGAGGTGACCTACGAGCAGTACTTC
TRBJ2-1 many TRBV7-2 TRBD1 CASSRQGNEQFF TGTGCCAGCAGCCGACAGGGAAATGAGCAGTTCTTC
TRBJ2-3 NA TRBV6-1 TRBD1 CASGRTGGASDTQYF TGTGCCAGCGGGCGGACAGGGGGCGCATCAGATACGCAGTATTTT
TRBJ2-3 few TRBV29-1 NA CSVEWSTDADTQYF TGCAGCGTTGAATGGTCGACGGATGCCGATACGCAGTATTTT
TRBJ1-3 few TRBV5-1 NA CASSDLRRGVSGNTIYF TGCGCCAGCAGTGACCTCCGCAGGGGAGTTTCTGGAAACACCATATATTTT
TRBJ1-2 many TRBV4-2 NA CASSQTRKGGGYTF TGTGCCAGCAGCCAAACCAGGAAAGGAGGTGGCTACACCTTC
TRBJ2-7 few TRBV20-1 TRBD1 CSAREYGDSTSPFYEQYF TGCAGTGCTAGGGAGTACGGGGACAGCACTTCCCCTTTCTACGAGCAGTACTTC
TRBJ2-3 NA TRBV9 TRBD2 CASSPLTSGMWTDTQYF TGTGCCAGCAGCCCGCTGACTAGCGGGATGTGGACAGATACGCAGTATTTT
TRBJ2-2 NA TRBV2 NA CASNRLGGELFF TGTGCCAGCAACCGGTTGGGCGGGGAGCTGTTTTTT
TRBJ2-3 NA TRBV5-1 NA CASRQEEGTDTQYF TGCGCCAGCAGACAGGAAGAAGGGACAGATACGCAGTATTTT
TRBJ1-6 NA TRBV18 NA CASSHNSPLHF TGTGCCAGCTCACACAATTCACCCCTCCACTTT